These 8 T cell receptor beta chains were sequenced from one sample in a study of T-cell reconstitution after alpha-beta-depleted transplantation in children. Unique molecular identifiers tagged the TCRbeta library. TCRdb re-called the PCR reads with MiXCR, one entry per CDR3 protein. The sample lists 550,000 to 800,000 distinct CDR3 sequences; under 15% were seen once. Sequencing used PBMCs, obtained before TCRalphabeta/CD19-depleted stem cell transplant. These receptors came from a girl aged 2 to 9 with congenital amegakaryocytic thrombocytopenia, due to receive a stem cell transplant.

CDR3 DNA sequence: TGTGCCTCCAGTGAACGGAGGGCCTTGAACAATGAGCAGTTCTTC. Protein sequence: CASSERRALNNEQFF. This chain uses TRBV2 with TRBJ2-1, with a weak D call TRBD2 (6 bases). CDR3 length: 15 amino acids. V was cut by 11 bases and J by 5 bases, with 22 bases left in between. CDR1 and CDR2 (germline): SNHLY, FYNNEI.

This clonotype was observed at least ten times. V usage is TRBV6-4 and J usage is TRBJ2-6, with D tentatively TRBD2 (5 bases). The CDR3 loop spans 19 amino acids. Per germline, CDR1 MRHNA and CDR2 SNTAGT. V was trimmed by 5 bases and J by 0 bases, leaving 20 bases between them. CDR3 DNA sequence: TGTGCCAGCAGTAACGGGGAATTTCGGGCCCTCTCTGGGGCCAACGTCCTGACTTTC. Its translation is CASSNGEFRALSGANVLTF.

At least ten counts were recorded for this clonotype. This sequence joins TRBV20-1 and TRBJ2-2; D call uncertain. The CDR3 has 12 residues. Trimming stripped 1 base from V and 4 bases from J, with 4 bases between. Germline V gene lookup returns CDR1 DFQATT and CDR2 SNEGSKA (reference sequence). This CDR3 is CSARAGTGELFF. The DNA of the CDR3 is TGCAGTGCTAGAGCCGGCACCGGGGAGCTGTTTTTT.

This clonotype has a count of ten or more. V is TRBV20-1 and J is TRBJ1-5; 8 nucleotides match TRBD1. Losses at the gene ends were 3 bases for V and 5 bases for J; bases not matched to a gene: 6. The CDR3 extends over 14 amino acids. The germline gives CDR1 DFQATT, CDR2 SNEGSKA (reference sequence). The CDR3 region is CSARKTGGDQPQHF. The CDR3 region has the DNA TGCAGTGCTAGGAAAACAGGGGGTGATCAGCCCCAGCATTTT.

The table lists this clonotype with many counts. CDR3 residues: CSVRPETGELFF. The CDR3 DNA sequence: TGCAGCGTTAGGCCAGAAACCGGGGAGCTGTTTTTT. The V and J genes are TRBV29-1 and TRBJ2-2; D remains ambiguous. V gave up 5 bases and J gave up 5 bases, with 9 bases separating them. Germline lookup yields CDR1 SQVTM and CDR2 ANQGSEA. The CDR3 sequence is 12 residues long.

The CDR3 spells CASSLGKGLAVETQYF. The CDR3 DNA follows: TGCGCCAGCAGCTTGGGAAAGGGACTAGCGGTAGAGACCCAGTACTTC. The chain is built from TRBV5-1 and TRBJ2-5, with 11 bases aligning to TRBD2. The J segment lost 4 bases and the V segment lost 0 bases, leaving 5 bases of the junction unmatched. Germline-derived CDR1 and CDR2 are SGHRS and YFSETQ. This CDR3 has 16 residues.

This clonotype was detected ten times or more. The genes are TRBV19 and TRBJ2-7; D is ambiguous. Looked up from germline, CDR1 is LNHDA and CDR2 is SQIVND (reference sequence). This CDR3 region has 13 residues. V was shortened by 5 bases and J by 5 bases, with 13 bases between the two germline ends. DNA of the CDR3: TGTGCCAGTAGTGCCCTGCAGTTTAACGAGCAGTACTTC. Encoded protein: CASSALQFNEQYF.

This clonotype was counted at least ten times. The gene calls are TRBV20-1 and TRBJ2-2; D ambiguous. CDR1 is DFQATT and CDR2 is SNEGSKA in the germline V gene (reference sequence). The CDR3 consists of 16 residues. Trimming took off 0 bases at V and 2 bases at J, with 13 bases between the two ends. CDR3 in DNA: TGCAGTGCTAGAGATCACCTCAGAGCTAACACCGGGGAGCTGTTTTTT. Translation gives CSARDHLRANTGELFF.